This TCR beta chain appears in the sequencing data of a study of T cells in Graves' hyperthyroidism and ophthalmopathy. Using RNA transcripts as the source, TCR beta CDR3 regions were amplified. HTBI primers were used for first-round RT-PCR of the TCR CDR3. MiXCR, run by TCRdb on the multiplex PCR reads, gives a single entry per CDR3 protein. The data contain around 690,000 distinct CDR3 sequences, approximately 15% of them singletons. In its sample, this clonotype was seen many times. Germline V gene sequence: CDR1 MDHEN, CDR2 SYDVKM. Trimming removed 4 bases from V and 2 bases from J, with 11 bases in between. This CDR3 spans 14 amino acids.

This chain connects TRBV28 to TRBJ2-5; D gene unclear. The source of this sequence is a man aged 50 to 60 with Graves' hyperthyroidism. The sample consisted of blood. The CDR3 DNA sequence: TGTGCCAGCAGTTCACCCGGGCTACAAGAGACCCAGTACTTC. Its protein is CASSSPGLQETQYF.